This T cell receptor (beta chain) was retrieved from a study of Ad26.COV2.S vaccination and SARS-CoV-2 variants. Across the whole study: The donor participated in the COV1001 trial, in its Ad26.COV2.S arm. The authors gave Ad26.COV2.S intramuscularly, either once or twice 56 days apart.

Method: immunoSEQ multiplex PCR; TCRdb's copy keeps in-frame clones and lacks some. The sample has about 350,000 clones, around 89% seen once. Indicated treatment: roughly 18 received Ad26.COV2.S at low or high dose, single or two shots; about 5 received placebo; per-sample allocation not given. Material that was analyzed had been drawn on day 63 after the first vaccine or placebo injection. The individual, an adult aged 18-55 years, was a donor in Boston. An Ad26 vector carrying the Wuhan-strain SARS-CoV-2 spike served as the vaccine. The CDR3 has 14 residues. V gave up 4 bases and J gave up 3 bases, with 9 bases separating them. Germline V gene sequence: CDR1 LNHNV, CDR2 YYDKDF (reference sequence).

The receptor's source is a person aged 18-60 years who received the Ad26.COV2.S COVID-19 vaccine or a placebo. The sample in question was peripheral blood, obtained in a trial of Ad26.COV2.S vaccine versus placebo. This chain joins TRBV15 and TRBJ1-4; a weak D match, TRBD1 (5 bases). This CDR3 reads CATSNRLANEKLFF. DNA for the CDR3: TGTGCCACCAGCAACAGGCTGGCTAATGAAAAACTGTTTTTT.